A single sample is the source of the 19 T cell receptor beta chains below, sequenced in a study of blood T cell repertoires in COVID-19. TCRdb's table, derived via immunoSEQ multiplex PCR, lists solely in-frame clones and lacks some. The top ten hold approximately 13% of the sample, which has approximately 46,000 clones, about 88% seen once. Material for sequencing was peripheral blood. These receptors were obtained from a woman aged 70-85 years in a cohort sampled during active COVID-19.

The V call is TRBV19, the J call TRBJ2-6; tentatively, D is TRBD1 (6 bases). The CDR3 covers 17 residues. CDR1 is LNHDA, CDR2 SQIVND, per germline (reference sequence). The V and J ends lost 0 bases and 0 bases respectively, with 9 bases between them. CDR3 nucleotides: TGTGCCAGTAGTATAGATACAGGGATCTCTGGGGCCAACGTCCTGACTTTC. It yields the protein CASSIDTGISGANVLTF. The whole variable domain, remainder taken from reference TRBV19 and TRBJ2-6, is DGGITQSPKYLFRKEGQNVTLSCEQNLNHDAMYWYRQDPGQGLRLIYYSQIVNDFQKGDIAEGYSVSREKKESFPLTVTSAQKNPTAFYLCASSIDTGISGANVLTFGAGSRLTVL.

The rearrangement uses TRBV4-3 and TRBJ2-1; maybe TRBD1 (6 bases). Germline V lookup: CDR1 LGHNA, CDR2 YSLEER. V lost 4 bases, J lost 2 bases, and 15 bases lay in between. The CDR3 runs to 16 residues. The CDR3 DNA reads TGCGCCAGCAGCCGAGTGAGGGGACATGCCTACAATGAGCAGTTCTTC. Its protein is CASSRVRGHAYNEQFF.

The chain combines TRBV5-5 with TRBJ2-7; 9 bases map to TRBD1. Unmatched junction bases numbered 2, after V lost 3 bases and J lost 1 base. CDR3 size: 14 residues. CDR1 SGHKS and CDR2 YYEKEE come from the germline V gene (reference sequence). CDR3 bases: TGTGCCAGCAGCTGGGGACAGGGTTCCTACGAGCAGTACTTC. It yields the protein CASSWGQGSYEQYF.

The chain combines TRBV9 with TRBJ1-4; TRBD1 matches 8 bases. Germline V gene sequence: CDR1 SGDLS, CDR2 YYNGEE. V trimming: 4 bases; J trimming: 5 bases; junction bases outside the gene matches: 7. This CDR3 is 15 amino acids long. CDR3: CASSPRQGTNEKLFF. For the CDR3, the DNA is TGTGCCAGCAGCCCTCGACAGGGGACGAATGAAAAACTGTTTTTT.

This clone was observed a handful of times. CDR3 amino acids: CASSLAEMEVYEQYF. CDR3 coding DNA: TGCGCCAGCAGCTTGGCTGAAATGGAGGTGTACGAGCAGTACTTC. The chain employs TRBV5-1 and TRBJ2-7, with D possibly being TRBD2 (5 bases). V lost 0 bases and J lost 4, with 14 bases in between. This CDR3 has 15 residues. Germline V lookup: CDR1 SGHRS, CDR2 YFSETQ.

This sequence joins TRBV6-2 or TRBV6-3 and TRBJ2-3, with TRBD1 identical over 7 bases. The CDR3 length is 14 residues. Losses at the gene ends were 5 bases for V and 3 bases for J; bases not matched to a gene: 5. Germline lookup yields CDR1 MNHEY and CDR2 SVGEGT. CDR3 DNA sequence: TGTGCCAGCAGTCCGAACAGGGGAACAGATACGCAGTATTTT. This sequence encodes CASSPNRGTDTQYF.

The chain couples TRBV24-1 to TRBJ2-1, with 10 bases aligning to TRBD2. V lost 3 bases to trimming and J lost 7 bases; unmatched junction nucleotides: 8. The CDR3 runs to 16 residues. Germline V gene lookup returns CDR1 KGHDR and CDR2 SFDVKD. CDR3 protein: CATSDPGTSETNEQFF. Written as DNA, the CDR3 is TGTGCCACCAGTGATCCCGGGACTAGCGAGACGAATGAGCAGTTCTTC.

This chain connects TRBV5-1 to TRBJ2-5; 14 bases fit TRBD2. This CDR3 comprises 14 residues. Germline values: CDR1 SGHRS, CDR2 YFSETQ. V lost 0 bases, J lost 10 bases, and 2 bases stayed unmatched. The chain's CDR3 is CASSLATSGRGQYF. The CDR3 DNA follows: TGCGCCAGCAGCTTGGCGACTAGCGGGAGGGGCCAGTACTTC.

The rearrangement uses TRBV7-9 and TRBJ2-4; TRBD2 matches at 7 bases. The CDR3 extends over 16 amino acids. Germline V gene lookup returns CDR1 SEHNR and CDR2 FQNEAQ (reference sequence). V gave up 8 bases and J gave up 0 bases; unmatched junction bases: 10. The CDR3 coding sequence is TGTGCCAGCGTAAGCGGGACTTCTCTAGCCAAAAACATTCAGTACTTC. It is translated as CASVSGTSLAKNIQYF.

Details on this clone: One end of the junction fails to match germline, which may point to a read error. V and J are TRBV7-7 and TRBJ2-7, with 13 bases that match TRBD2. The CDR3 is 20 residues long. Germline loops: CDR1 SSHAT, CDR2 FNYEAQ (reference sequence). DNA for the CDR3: TGTGCTAGCAGCTCACAGAGCGAACTAGCGGGAGGGCCGAGATCCTACGAGCAGTACTTC. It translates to CASSSQSELAGGPRSYEQYF.

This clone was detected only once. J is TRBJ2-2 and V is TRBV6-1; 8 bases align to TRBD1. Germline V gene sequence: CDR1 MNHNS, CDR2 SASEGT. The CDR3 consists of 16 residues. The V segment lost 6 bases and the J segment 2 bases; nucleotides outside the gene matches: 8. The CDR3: CASRETGGINTGELFF. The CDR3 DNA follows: TGTGCCAGCAGGGAAACAGGGGGGATAAACACCGGGGAGCTGTTTTTT.

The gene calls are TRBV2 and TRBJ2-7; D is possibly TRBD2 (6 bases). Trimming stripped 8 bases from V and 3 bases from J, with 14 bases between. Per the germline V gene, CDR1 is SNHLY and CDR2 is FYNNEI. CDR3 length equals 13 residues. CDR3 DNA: TGTGCCAGCTCGGATCGGGGGATCTACGAGCAGTACTTC. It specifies CASSDRGIYEQYF. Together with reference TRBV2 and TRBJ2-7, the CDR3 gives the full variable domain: EPEVTQTPSHQVTQMGQEVILRCVPISNHLYFYWYRQILGQKVEFLVSFYNNEISEKSEIFDDQFSVERPDGSNFTLKIRSTKLEDSAMYFCASSDRGIYEQYFGPGTRLTVT.

The CDR3 DNA reads as TGTGCCAGTAGTATGAAAGGGGACACAGATACGCAGTATTTT. Its protein is CASSMKGDTDTQYF. The rearrangement joins TRBV19 to TRBJ2-3; D possibly corresponds to TRBD1 (5 bases). In germline, CDR1 is LNHDA, CDR2 SQIVND (reference sequence). This CDR3 contains 14 residues. V was pared by 3 bases and J by 2 bases, with 9 bases between.

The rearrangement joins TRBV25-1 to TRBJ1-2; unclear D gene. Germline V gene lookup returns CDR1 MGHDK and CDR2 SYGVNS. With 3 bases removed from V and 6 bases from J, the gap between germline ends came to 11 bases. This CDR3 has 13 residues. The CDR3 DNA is TGTGCCAGCAGTGACGAGGGTACCCATGGCTACACCTTC. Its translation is CASSDEGTHGYTF.

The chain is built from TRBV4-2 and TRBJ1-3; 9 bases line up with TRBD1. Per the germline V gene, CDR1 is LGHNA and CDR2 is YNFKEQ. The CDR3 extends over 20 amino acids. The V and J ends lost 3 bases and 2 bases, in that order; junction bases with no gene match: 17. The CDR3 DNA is TGTGCCAGCAGCCAGTTACTTCCGTCCGGGACAGGGCCTACTGGAAACACCATATATTTT. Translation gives CASSQLLPSGTGPTGNTIYF.

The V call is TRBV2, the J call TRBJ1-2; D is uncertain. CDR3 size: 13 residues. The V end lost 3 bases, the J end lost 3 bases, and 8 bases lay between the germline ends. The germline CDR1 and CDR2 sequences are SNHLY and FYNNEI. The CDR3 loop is CASSDAADYGYTF. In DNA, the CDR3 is TGTGCCAGCAGTGATGCGGCAGACTATGGCTACACCTTC. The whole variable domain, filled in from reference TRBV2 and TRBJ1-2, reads EPEVTQTPSHQVTQMGQEVILRCVPISNHLYFYWYRQILGQKVEFLVSFYNNEISEKSEIFDDQFSVERPDGSNFTLKIRSTKLEDSAMYFCASSDAADYGYTFGSGTRLTVV.

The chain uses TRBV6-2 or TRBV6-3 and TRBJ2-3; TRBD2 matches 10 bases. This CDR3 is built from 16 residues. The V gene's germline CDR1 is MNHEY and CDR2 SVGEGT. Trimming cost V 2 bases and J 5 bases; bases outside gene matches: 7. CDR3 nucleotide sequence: TGTGCCAGCAGTTACCCGAGCGGGAGGGCCAGAGATACGCAGTATTTT. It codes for CASSYPSGRARDTQYF.

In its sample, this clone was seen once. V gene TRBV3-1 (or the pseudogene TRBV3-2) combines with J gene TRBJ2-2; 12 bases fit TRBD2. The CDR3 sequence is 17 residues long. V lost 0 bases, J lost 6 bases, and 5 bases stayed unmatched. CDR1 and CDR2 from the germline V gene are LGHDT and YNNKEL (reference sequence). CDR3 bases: TGTGCCAGCAGCCAAGATCCCGGACTAGCGGGACCCGGGGAGCTGTTTTTT. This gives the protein CASSQDPGLAGPGELFF.

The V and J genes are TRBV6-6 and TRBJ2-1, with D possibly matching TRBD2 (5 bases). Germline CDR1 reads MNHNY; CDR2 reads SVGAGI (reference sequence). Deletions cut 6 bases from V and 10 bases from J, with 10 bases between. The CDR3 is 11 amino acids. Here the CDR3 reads CASRSSTEQFF. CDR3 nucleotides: TGTGCCAGCAGGTCTAGCACCGAGCAGTTCTTC.